What follows describes a single TCR beta chain. The sample belongs to a study of blood T cell repertoires in COVID-19. Study-level information: Collection of acute and convalescent COVID-19 samples took place in the United States, Italy and Spain. Sources were T cells, B-cell-depleted T cells, or PBMCs; the material itself was cDNA or gDNA.

In the original processing: Nucleated cell number was recorded as an estimate derived from reference gene primer amplification. Libraries were prepared by immunoSEQ multiplex PCR; TCRdb keeps only in-frame clonotypes and omits some of them. V and J calls and clone size are given by that table; D and trimming were obtained from the DNA. The sample carries 65,000 to 95,000 clones, about 91% recorded once. Trimming removed 1 base at V and 7 bases at J, with 14 bases between. Germline V gene lookup returns CDR1 SGHVS and CDR2 FNYEAQ. This CDR3 has 15 residues. The receptor was derived from a man between 70 and 80 years old with active or convalescent COVID-19. The chain employs TRBV7-6 and TRBJ2-1, with a weak D call TRBD2 (6 bases). The sequencing sample was made of peripheral blood. Here the CDR3 DNA reads TGTGCCAGCAGCTTAGGAGGACTATCGGGAAATGAGCAGTTCTTC. Its protein product is CASSLGGLSGNEQFF.